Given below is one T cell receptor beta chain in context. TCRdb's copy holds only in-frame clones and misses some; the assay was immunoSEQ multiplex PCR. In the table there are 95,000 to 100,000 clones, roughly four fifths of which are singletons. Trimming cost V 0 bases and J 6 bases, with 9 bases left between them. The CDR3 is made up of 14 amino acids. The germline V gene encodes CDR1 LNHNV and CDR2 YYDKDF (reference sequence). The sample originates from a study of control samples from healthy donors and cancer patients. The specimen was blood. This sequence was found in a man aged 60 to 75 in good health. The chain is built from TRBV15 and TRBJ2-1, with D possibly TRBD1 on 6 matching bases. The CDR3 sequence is CATSRELGGNEQFF. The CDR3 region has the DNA TGTGCCACCAGCAGAGAACTAGGGGGCAATGAGCAGTTCTTC.